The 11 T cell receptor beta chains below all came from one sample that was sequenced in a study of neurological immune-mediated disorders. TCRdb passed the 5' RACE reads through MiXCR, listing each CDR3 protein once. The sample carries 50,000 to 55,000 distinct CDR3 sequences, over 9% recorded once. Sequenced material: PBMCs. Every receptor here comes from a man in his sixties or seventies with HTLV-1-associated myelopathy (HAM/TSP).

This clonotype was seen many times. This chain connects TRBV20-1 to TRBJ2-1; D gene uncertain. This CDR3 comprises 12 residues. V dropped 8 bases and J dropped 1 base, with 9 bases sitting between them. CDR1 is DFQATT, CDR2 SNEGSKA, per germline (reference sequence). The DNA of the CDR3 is TGCAGTTCCTATAGGTCCTACAATGAGCAGTTCTTC. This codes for CSSYRSYNEQFF.

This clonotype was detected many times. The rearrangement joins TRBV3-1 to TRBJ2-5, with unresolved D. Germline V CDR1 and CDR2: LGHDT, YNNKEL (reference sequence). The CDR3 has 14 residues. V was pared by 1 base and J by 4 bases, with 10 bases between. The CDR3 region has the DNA TGTGCCAGCAGCCAAGGGGTAAGGTCAGAGACCCAGTACTTC. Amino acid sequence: CASSQGVRSETQYF.

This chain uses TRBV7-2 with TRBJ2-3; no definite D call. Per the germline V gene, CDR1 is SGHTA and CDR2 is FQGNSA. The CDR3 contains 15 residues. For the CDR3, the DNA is TGTTCCAACAGCTTAAGGGCTGTTCAGGCAGATACGCAGTATTTT. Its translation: CSNSLRAVQADTQYF.

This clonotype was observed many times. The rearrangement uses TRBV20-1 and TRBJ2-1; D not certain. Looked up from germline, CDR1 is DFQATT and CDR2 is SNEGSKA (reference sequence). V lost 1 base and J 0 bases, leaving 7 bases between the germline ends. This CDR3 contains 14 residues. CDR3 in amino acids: CSARGRASYNEQFF. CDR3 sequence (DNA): TGCAGTGCTAGAGGCCGGGCCTCCTACAATGAGCAGTTCTTC.

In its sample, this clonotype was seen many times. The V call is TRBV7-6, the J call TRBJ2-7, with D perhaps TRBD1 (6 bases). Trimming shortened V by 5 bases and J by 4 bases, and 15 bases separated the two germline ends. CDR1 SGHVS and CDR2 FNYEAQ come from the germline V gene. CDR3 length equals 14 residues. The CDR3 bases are TGTGCCAGCAGCCCCCAGGGGCTATTGTACGAGCAGTACTTC. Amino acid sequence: CASSPQGLLYEQYF.

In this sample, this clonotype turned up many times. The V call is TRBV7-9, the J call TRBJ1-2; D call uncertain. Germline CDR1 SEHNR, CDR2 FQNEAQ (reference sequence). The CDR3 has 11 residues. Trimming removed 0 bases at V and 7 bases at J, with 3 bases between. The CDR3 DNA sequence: TGTGCCAGCAGCTTAGCTAGTGGCTACACCTTC. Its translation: CASSLASGYTF.

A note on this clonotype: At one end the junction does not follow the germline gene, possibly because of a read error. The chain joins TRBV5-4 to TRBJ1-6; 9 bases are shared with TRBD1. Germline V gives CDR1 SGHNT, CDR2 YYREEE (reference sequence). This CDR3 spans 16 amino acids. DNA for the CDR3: TGTGCCAGCAGCTTGGCCAGGGACAGGGCCAGTTCACCCCTCTACTTT. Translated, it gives CASSLARDRASSPLYF.

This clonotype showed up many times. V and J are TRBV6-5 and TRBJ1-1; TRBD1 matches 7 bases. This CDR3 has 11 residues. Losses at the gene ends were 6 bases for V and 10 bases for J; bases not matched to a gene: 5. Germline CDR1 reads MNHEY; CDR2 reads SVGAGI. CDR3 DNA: TGTGCCAGCAGCCAAAGGGGGCGAGCTTTCTTT. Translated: CASSQRGRAFF.

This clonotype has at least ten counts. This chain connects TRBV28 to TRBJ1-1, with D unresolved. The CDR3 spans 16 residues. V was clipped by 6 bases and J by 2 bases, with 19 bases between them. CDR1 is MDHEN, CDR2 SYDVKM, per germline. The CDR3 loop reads CASSYTNPGFNTEAFF. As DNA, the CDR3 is TGTGCCAGCAGCTATACCAACCCGGGATTTAACACTGAAGCTTTCTTT.

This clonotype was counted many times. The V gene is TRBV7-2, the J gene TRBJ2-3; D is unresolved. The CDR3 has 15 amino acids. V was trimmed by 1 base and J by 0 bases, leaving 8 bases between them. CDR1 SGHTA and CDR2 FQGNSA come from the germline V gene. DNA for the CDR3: TGTGCCAGCAGCTTAGGACCGACTAGCACAGATACGCAGTATTTT. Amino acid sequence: CASSLGPTSTDTQYF. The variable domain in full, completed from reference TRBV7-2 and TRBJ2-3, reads GAGVSQSPSNKVTEKGKDVELRCDPISGHTALYWYRQSLGQGLEFLIYFQGNSAPDKSGLPSDRFSAERTGGSVSTLTIQRTQQEDSAVYLCASSLGPTSTDTQYFGPGTRLTVL.

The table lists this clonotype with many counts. The CDR3 nucleotides read TGTGCCAGCAGAACCCGGGACAATCTTTATGGCTACACCTTC. Its protein product is CASRTRDNLYGYTF. The chain recombines TRBV6-6 with TRBJ1-2; possibly TRBD1 for D (6 bases). The CDR3 runs 14 residues. Trimming removed 6 bases at V and 5 bases at J, with 16 bases between. Germline V CDR1 and CDR2: MNHNY, SVGAGI (reference sequence).